The sequence of this T cell receptor (beta chain) was determined in a study of OX40 agonist ivuxolimab in advanced cancers. Overall study: At doses from 0.01 to 10 mg/kg, patients were given intravenous ivuxolimab every 2 weeks. Dose-escalation cases comprised hepatocellular carcinoma, melanoma, renal cell or head and neck cancer.

Germline V lookup: CDR1 SGHAT, CDR2 FQNNGV. The CDR3 is 16 residues long. J gave up 5 bases and V 1 base, and 10 bases lay outside the gene matches. Study-wide findings and caveats: Clonal expansion was seen in CD4+ and CD8+ blood T cells by week 6 at 0.1 to 3.0 mg/kg.

Sequencing used immunoSEQ multiplex PCR; TCRdb keeps in-frame clones, though not all of them. Here the sample spans about 46,000 clones, 88% being singletons. Enrollment shut out patients with autoimmune disease history or systemic immunosuppression. This clone was detected only a few times. Its antigen is not known. The rearrangement links TRBV11-2 to TRBJ2-7; 8 bases are shared with TRBD2. The receptor was derived from an adult with an advanced solid tumor such as melanoma, head and neck, liver or kidney cancer. This material consisted of CD4+ or CD8+ T cells sorted from blood, taken in a trial of the OX40 agonist ivuxolimab. The CDR3 sequence is CASSLGASGRVDEQYF. The CDR3 DNA is TGTGCCAGCAGCTTAGGTGCAAGCGGGAGAGTCGACGAGCAGTACTTC.